A selection of T cell receptor beta chains follows, all from one sample in a study of graft-versus-host responses after intestinal transplantation. Produced via immunoSEQ multiplex PCR; TCRdb's table is partial and in-frame only. The sample carries more than 90,000 clones, over 85% recorded once. Antigen specificity for these receptors is unknown. The specimen comprised unstimulated CD4+ T cells sorted from spleen or lymph node cells, sampled before transplant. The receptors were gathered from a human donor who was the organ donor for an intestinal transplant. CDR3s include the opening cysteine and the closing phenylalanine or tryptophan. A D gene is named only where the DNA matches it firmly.

>TRBV5-6|TRBD1|16|TRBJ2-7
CASSLGAGTGTYEQYF
TGTGCCAGCAGCTTGGGGGCCGGGACAGGGACCTACGAGCAGTACTTC
>TRBV7-8|.|13|TRBJ2-1
CASRRTVYNEQFF
TGTGCCAGCAGGAGGACGGTCTACAATGAGCAGTTCTTC
>TRBV10-3|.|16|TRBJ2-5
CAISSLGGLSEETQYF
TGTGCCATCAGTTCCTTAGGGGGATTAAGCGAGGAGACCCAGTACTTC
>TRBV11-2|TRBD2|17|TRBJ2-3
CASSPGTSGSGADTQYF
TGTGCCAGCAGCCCCGGGACTAGCGGGTCCGGGGCAGATACGCAGTATTTT
>TRBV4-1|TRBD2|15|TRBJ2-2
CASSQGVAGTGELFF
TGCGCCAGCAGCCAAGGGGTAGCGGGAACCGGGGAGCTGTTTTTT
>TRBV7-2|.|15|TRBJ1-2
CASSAIRGGQDGYTF
TGTGCCAGCAGCGCAATAAGGGGGGGGCAGGATGGCTACACCTTC
>TRBV15|TRBD2|15|TRBJ2-7
CATSRDRASGRVANF
TGTGCCACCAGCAGAGATAGGGCTAGCGGGAGAGTGGCGAACTTC
>TRBV28|.|13|TRBJ1-2
CASGGPPNYGYTF
TGTGCCAGCGGAGGACCTCCTAACTATGGCTACACCTTC
>TRBV19|.|17|TRBJ2-1
CASSKPRQGSSYNEQFF
TGTGCCAGTAGTAAACCACGGCAGGGGAGCTCCTACAATGAGCAGTTCTTC
>TRBV5-3|.|14|TRBJ2-2
CARSALTGPGELFF
TGTGCCAGAAGCGCATTAACAGGGCCCGGGGAGCTGTTTTTT
>TRBV4-1|.|15|TRBJ1-6
CASSQAGNYNSPLHF
TGCGCCAGCAGCCAAGCGGGAAACTATAATTCACCCCTCCACTTT
>TRBV27|TRBD1|15|TRBJ2-7
CASSFAPPGQGEQYF
TGTGCCAGCAGTTTCGCACCACCGGGACAGGGCGAGCAGTACTTC
>TRBV19|.|13|TRBJ1-1
CASIGDKNTEAFF
TGTGCCAGTATCGGGGACAAGAACACTGAAGCTTTCTTT
>TRBV4-1|.|15|TRBJ2-7
CASSQEAGRSYEQYF
TGCGCCAGCAGCCAAGAGGCGGGACGTTCCTACGAGCAGTACTTC